A selection of T cell receptor beta chains follows, all from one sample in a study of tumor and adjacent non-tumor tissue in lung cancer. TCRdb re-called the multiplex PCR reads through MiXCR, storing one row per CDR3 protein. The sample consists of more than 85,000 distinct CDR3 sequences, about 60% of them appearing once. Material for sequencing was distant non-tumor lung tissue. Receptor source: a man aged 25 to 40 with non-small cell lung cancer. CDR3s include the opening cysteine and the closing phenylalanine or tryptophan. A D gene is named only where the DNA matches it firmly. Clone size is given for some rows only: seen once, a few or many times, or a class if the clone is expanded.

j_call cdr3_length clone_size d_call v_call cdr3_aa cdr3_nt
TRBJ2-2 14 . TRBD2 TRBV7-8 CAGTRLASAGELFF TGTGCCGGCACCAGACTAGCGTCCGCCGGGGAGCTGTTTTTT
TRBJ1-4 14 . . TRBV12-3/TRBV12-4 CANTKAGHNEKLFF TGTGCCAATACCAAAGCGGGGCATAATGAAAAACTGTTTTTT
TRBJ2-7 13 few . TRBV21-1 CASRYLSSYEQYF TGTGCCAGTAGGTACCTGAGCTCCTACGAGCAGTACTTC
TRBJ2-5 14 many . TRBV4-1 CASSQGEGVETQYF TGCGCCAGCAGCCAAGGTGAAGGGGTAGAGACCCAGTACTTC
TRBJ2-3 13 . . TRBV11-2 CASSATFADTQYF TGTGCCAGCAGCGCGACCTTTGCAGATACACAGTATTTT
TRBJ2-7 11 . . TRBV12-3/TRBV12-4 CASSRSAEYYF TGTGCCAGCAGTCGATCGGCCGAGTACTACTTC
TRBJ2-3 17 once . TRBV4-3 CAINQDRSGASTDTQYF TGCGCCATCAACCAAGACAGGAGCGGGGCTAGCACAGATACGCAGTATTTT
TRBJ1-3 15 once . TRBV12-3/TRBV12-4 CAGSLIVTGGNTIYF TGTGCCGGTAGTTTGATAGTGACGGGCGGAAACACCATATATTTT
TRBJ1-1 14 . TRBD1 TRBV6-6 CAGRHTGEITEAFF TGTGCCGGTAGGCACACAGGGGAGATCACTGAAGCTTTCTTT
TRBJ2-4 12 . TRBD1 TRBV20-1 CNAEQGANIQYF TGCAATGCTGAACAGGGGGCAAACATTCAGTACTTC
TRBJ2-7 13 . TRBD1 TRBV7-8 CASSYRGAYEQYF TGTGCCAGCAGTTACAGGGGAGCCTACGAGCAGTACTTC
TRBJ1-1 14 . TRBD1 TRBV30 CARSGDRANTEAFF TGTGCCCGGAGTGGAGACAGGGCAAACACTGAAGCTTTCTTT
TRBJ1-2 14 . . TRBV6-2/TRBV6-3 CTSSYAQEVWGYTF TGTACCAGCAGTTACGCCCAGGAGGTCTGGGGCTACACCTTC
TRBJ2-7 17 . TRBD2 TRBV20-1 CSARDESLAGGAYEQYF TGCAGTGCTAGAGATGAAAGCCTAGCGGGGGGGGCCTACGAGCAATACTTC
TRBJ1-6 13 few . TRBV11-2 CASSPARNSPLHF TGTGCCAGCAGCCCGGCCCGTAATTCACCCCTCCACTTT
TRBJ1-5 17 . . TRBV20-1 CSAHSPGTSGKTDTQHF TGCAGTGCTCACTCCCCCGGGACTAGCGGGAAAACAGATACGCAGCATTTT
TRBJ1-2 13 . . TRBV7-9 CAGSLEGGYGYTF TGTGCCGGCAGTTTAGAGGGGGGGTATGGCTACACCTTC
TRBJ1-4 16 few . TRBV6-5 CASSYRGAGAREKLFF TGTGCCAGCAGTTACAGAGGTGCAGGAGCGCGGGAAAAACTGTTTTTT
TRBJ2-1 12 . . TRBV6-2/TRBV6-3 CPSSWEQGEQFF TGCCCCAGCAGTTGGGAACAGGGCGAGCAGTTCTTC
TRBJ2-4 13 . TRBD1 TRBV30 CAWSAQGANIQYF TGTGCCTGGAGTGCACAGGGGGCGAACATTCAATACTTC
TRBJ2-3 15 . TRBD2 TRBV12-3/TRBV12-4 CASILNSGGTDTQYF TGTGCCAGCATTTTAAATAGCGGGGGCACAGATACGCAGTATTTT
TRBJ1-2 14 . . TRBV11-2 CASSLRGTSWGYTF TGTGCCAGCAGCTTAAGGGGGACCTCTTGGGGCTATACCTTC
TRBJ2-2 14 . . TRBV20-1 CSARDPPNTGELFF TGCAGTGCGAGGGACCCACCGAACACCGGGGAGCTGTTTTTT
TRBJ2-3 16 . . TRBV20-1 CSAGRRAPDSTDRQYF TGCAGTGCTGGGCGCCGGGCGCCCGACAGCACAGATAGGCAGTATTTT
TRBJ2-1 17 . TRBD2 TRBV19 CASSIGLAGASPPEQFF TGTGCCAGTAGTATAGGTCTAGCGGGAGCAAGTCCTCCTGAGCAGTTCTTC
TRBJ2-1 11 once . TRBV6-6 CASKSYNEHFF TGTGCCAGCAAATCCTACAATGAGCATTTCTTC
TRBJ2-1 12 many . TRBV12-3/TRBV12-4 CASKGPYNEQFF TGTGCCAGCAAAGGGCCATACAATGAGCAGTTCTTC
TRBJ2-7 18 . . TRBV7-8 CTSSPGPGTGTLSYEQYF TGTACCAGCAGCCCAGGACCCGGAACCGGGACTTTATCCTATGAGCAGTACTTC
TRBJ1-1 14 . . TRBV6-2/TRBV6-3 CASSRGRGNTEVFF TGTGCCAGCAGTCGGGGAAGGGGGAACACTGAAGTTTTCTTT
TRBJ1-2 15 once TRBD1 TRBV14 CASCQQDRLPYGYTF TGTGCCAGCTGCCAACAGGACAGGTTACCCTATGGCTACACCTTC
TRBJ2-1 18 . TRBD2 TRBV4-2 CACSQHPHSGGTYNEQSF TGTGCCTGCAGCCAACACCCTCATAGCGGGGGGACCTACAATGAGCAGTCCTTC
TRBJ2-2 12 . TRBD1 TRBV29-1 CGVGQVSGELFF TGCGGCGTTGGACAGGTCAGCGGGGAGCTGTTTTTT
TRBJ1-3 15 once . TRBV12-3/TRBV12-4 CASSPGTGTGNTIYF TGTGCCAGCAGTCCGGGGACTGGCACTGGAAACACGATATATTTT
TRBJ2-3 17 . TRBD2 TRBV20-1 CSVGGPGLAGGLDTQYF TGCAGTGTGGGAGGGCCGGGACTAGCGGGGGGGTTGGATACGCAGTATTTT
TRBJ2-2 16 . TRBD1 TRBV29-1 CSVDPLRGSGTGEPFF TGCAGCGTTGATCCCCTCAGGGGGTCGGGAACCGGGGAGCCGTTTTTT
TRBJ2-3 15 . . TRBV11-2 CPSSPDRAYTDTQYF TGTCCCAGCAGCCCGGACCGGGCCTACACAGATACGCAGTATTTT
TRBJ2-7 16 many TRBD2 TRBV5-4 CASSPRTSGSNYEQYF TGTGCCAGCAGCCCAAGGACTAGCGGGTCCAACTACGAGCAGTACTTC
TRBJ1-1 17 once . TRBV11-2 CASSFGRGGTLNTEAFF TGTGCCAGCAGCTTCGGAAGGGGTGGGACACTGAACACTGAAGCTTTCTTT
TRBJ2-7 16 . TRBD2 TRBV20-1 CSVRGTSGRNEYEQYF TGCAGTGTTAGGGGGACTAGCGGGAGGAATGAGTACGAGCAGTATTTC
TRBJ1-1 14 once . TRBV4-3 CASSQGKWLTEALF TGTGCCAGCAGCCAAGGCAAGTGGCTCACTGAAGCTCTCTTT
TRBJ2-3 15 . TRBD2 TRBV28 CANSFGGGGTDTQYF TGTGCCAACAGTTTTGGAGGCGGGGGAACAGATACGCAGTATTTT
TRBJ2-1 15 medium-sized TRBD2 TRBV11-2 CASSLTSGTYNEQFF TGTGCCAGCAGCTTGACTAGCGGGACCTACAATGAGCAGTTCTTC
TRBJ2-7 15 . TRBD1 TRBV5-1 CASSLMGQGAHEQYF TGCGCCAGCAGCTTGATGGGACAGGGGGCCCACGAGCAGTACTTC
TRBJ2-7 14 . . TRBV18 CASSPPWTAYAQYF TGTGCCAGCTCGCCCCCCTGGACAGCCTACGCGCAGTACTTC
TRBJ2-3 16 . . TRBV7-9 CASSLVGGATLDTQYF TGTGCCAGCAGTTTAGTGGGGGGGGCGACCCTAGATACGCAGTATTTT
TRBJ2-1 13 . TRBD2 TRBV24-1 CATRAGGRNGQFF TGTGCCACCCGAGCGGGAGGGCGGAATGGGCAGTTCTTC
TRBJ2-3 16 . . TRBV11-1 CTSSLEDILSTDTQYF TGTACCAGCAGCTTAGAGGACATATTAAGTACAGATACGCAGTATTTT
TRBJ2-1 16 . . TRBV6-2/TRBV6-3 CASSREGGGPYNEQSF TGTGCCAGTAGTAGGGAAGGCGGGGGCCCCTACAATGAGCAGTCCTTC